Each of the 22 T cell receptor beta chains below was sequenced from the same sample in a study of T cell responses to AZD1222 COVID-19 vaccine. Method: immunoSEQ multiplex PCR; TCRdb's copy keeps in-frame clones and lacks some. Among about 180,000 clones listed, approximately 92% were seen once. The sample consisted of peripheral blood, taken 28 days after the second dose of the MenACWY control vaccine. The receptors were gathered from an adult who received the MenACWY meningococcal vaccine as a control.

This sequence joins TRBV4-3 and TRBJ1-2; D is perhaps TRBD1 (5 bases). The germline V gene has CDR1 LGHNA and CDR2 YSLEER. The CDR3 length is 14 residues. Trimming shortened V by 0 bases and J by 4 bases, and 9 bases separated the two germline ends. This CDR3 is CASSQDSRGYGYTF. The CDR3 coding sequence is TGCGCCAGCAGCCAAGATAGTAGGGGCTATGGCTACACCTTC.

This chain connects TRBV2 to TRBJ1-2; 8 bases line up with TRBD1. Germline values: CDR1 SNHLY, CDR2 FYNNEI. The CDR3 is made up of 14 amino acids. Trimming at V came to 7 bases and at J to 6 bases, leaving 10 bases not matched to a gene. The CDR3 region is CASNSRTGNNGYTF. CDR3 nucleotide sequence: TGTGCCAGCAACAGCCGGACAGGGAATAATGGCTACACCTTC.

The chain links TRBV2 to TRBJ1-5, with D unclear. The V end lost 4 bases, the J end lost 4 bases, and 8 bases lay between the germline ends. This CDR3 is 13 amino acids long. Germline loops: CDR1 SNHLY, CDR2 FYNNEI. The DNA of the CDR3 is TGTGCCAGCAGTGTGGAGGTGAATCAGCCCCAGCATTTT. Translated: CASSVEVNQPQHF. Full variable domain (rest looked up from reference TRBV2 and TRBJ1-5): EPEVTQTPSHQVTQMGQEVILRCVPISNHLYFYWYRQILGQKVEFLVSFYNNEISEKSEIFDDQFSVERPDGSNFTLKIRSTKLEDSAMYFCASSVEVNQPQHFGDGTRLSIL.

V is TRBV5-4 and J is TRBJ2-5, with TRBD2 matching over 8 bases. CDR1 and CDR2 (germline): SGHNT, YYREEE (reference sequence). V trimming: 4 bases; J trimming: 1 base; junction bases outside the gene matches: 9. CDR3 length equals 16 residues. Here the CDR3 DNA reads TGTGCCAGCAGCGCCGGGGGGGGGAAGGCCCAAGAGACCCAGTACTTC. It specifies CASSAGGGKAQETQYF.

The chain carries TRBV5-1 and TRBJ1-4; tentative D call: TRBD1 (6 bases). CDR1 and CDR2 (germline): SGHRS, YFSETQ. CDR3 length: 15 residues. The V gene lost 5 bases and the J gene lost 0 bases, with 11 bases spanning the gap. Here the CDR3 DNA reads TGCGCCAGCAGACCGGGGGGGCCAACTAATGAAAAACTGTTTTTT. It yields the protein CASRPGGPTNEKLFF.

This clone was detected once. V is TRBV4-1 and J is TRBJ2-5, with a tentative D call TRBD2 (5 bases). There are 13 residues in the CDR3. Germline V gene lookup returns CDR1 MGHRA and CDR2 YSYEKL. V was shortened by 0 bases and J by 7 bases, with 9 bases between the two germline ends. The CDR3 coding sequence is TGCGCCAGCAGCCAAGATAGGGAGACGACCCAGTACTTC. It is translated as CASSQDRETTQYF.

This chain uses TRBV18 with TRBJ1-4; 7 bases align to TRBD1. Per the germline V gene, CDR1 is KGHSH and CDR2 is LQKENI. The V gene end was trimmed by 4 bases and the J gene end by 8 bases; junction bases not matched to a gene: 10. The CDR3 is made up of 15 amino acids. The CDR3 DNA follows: TGTGCCAGCTCACAAACGACAGGGTCGGAGGAAAAACTGTTTTTT. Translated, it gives CASSQTTGSEEKLFF.

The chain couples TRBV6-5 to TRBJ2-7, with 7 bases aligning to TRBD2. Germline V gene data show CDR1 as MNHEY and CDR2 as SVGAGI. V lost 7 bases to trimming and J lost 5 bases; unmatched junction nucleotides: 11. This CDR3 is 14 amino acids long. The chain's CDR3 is CASKNVGGGHEQYF. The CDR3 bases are TGTGCCAGCAAAAACGTCGGGGGAGGGCACGAGCAGTACTTC.

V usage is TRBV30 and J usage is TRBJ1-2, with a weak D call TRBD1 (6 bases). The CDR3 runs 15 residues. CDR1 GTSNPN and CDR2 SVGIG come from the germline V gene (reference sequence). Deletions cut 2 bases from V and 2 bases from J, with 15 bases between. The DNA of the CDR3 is TGTGCCTGGAGTCCCATTGGACAGCCGAACTATGGCTACACCTTC. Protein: CAWSPIGQPNYGYTF. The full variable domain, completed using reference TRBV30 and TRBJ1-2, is SQTIHQWPATLVQPVGSPLSLECTVEGTSNPNLYWYRQAAGRGLQLLFYSVGIGQISSEVPQNLSASRPQDRQFILSSKKLLLSDSGFYLCAWSPIGQPNYGYTFGSGTRLTVV.

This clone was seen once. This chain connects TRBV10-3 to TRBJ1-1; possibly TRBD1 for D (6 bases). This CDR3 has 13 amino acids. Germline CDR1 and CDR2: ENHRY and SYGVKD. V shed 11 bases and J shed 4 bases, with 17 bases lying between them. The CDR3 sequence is CAVQDSGITEAFF. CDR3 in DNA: TGTGCCGTCCAGGACAGCGGGATCACTGAAGCTTTCTTT.

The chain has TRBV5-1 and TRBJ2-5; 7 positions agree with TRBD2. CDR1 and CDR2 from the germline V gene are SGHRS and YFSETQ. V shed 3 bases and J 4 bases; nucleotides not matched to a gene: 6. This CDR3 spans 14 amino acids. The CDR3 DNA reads TGCGCCAGCAGCTGGACTAGAGCGGCAGAGACCCAGTACTTC. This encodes CASSWTRAAETQYF.

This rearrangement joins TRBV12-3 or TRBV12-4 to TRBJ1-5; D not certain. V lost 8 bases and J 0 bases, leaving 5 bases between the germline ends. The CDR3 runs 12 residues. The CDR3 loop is CASGNSNQPQHF. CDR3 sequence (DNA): TGTGCCAGCGGCAATAGCAATCAGCCCCAGCATTTT.

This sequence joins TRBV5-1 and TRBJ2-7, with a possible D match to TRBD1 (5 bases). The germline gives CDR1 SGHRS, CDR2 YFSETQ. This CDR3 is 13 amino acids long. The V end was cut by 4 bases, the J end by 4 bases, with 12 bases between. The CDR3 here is CASSPRREYEQYF. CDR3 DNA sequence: TGCGCCAGCAGCCCCCGCAGGGAATACGAGCAGTACTTC. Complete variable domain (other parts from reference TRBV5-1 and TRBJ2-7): KAGVTQTPRYLIKTRGQQVTLSCSPISGHRSVSWYQQTPGQGLQFLFEYFSETQRNKGNFPGRFSGRQFSNSRSEMNVSTLELGDSALYLCASSPRREYEQYFGPGTRLTVT.

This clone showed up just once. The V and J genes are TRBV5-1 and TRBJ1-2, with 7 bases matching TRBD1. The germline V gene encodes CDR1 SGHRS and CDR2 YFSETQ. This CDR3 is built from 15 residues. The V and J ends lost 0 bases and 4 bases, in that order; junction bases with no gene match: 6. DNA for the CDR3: TGCGCCAGCAGCTTGGCCTGGGGACAGTCCTATGGCTACACCTTC. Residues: CASSLAWGQSYGYTF.

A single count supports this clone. The CDR3 nucleotides are TGTGCCAGCAGTGGGGGGACAGGTCGTTCTGGGGCCAACGTCCTGACTTTC. Translating it yields CASSGGTGRSGANVLTF. The chain is built from TRBV6-1 and TRBJ2-6; 8 bases fit TRBD1. Germline CDR1 reads MNHNS; CDR2 reads SASEGT. The V gene end was trimmed by 4 bases and the J gene end by 1 base; junction bases not matched to a gene: 6. This CDR3 is 17 amino acids long.

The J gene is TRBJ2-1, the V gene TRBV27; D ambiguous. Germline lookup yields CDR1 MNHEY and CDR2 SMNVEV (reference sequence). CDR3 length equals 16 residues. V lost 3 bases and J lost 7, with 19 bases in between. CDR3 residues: CASSLPGSNTINEQFF. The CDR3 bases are TGTGCCAGCAGTTTGCCCGGGTCCAATACAATAAATGAGCAGTTCTTC.

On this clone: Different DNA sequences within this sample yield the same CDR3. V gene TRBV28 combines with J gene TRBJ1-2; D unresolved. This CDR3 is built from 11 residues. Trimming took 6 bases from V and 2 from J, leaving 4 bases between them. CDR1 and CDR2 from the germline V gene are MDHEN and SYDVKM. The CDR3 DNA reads TGTGCCAGCAGCCAGAACTATGGCTACACCTTC. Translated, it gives CASSQNYGYTF.

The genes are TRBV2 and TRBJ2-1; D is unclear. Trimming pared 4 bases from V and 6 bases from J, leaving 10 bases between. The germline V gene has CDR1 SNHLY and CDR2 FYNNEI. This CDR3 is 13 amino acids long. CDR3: CASSVPGGNEQFF. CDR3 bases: TGTGCCAGCAGTGTCCCGGGCGGCAATGAGCAGTTCTTC.

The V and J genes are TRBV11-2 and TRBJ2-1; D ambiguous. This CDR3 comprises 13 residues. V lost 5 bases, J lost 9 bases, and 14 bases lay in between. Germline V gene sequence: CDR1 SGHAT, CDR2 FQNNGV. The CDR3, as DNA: TGTGCCAGCAGCCAGTCAGCTCGCGGTGAGCAGTTCTTC. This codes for CASSQSARGEQFF.

CDR3: CASSGHVGQGLPSYEQYF. The DNA for the CDR3 is TGTGCCAGCAGTGGACATGTTGGACAGGGGCTACCATCCTACGAGCAGTACTTC. The chain combines TRBV25-1 with TRBJ2-7; 9 bases map to TRBD1. CDR1 is MGHDK and CDR2 is SYGVNS in the germline V gene. Trimming took 4 bases from V and 1 from J; bases not matched to a gene: 14. CDR3 size: 18 residues.

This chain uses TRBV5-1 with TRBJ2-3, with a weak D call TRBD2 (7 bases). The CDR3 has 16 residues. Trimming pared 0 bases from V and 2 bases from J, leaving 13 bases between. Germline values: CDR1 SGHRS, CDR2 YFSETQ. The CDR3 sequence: CASSLAKGGPTDTQYF. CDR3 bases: TGCGCCAGCAGCTTGGCCAAGGGGGGGCCCACAGATACGCAGTATTTT.

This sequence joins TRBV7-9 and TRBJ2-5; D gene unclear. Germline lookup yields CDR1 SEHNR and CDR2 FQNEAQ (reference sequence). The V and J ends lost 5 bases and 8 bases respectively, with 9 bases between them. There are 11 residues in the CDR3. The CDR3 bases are TGTGCCAGCAGCGACAAGGTTACCCAGTACTTC. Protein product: CASSDKVTQYF.